Presented here are 12 T cell receptor beta chains from one specimen sequenced in a study of blood T cell repertoires in COVID-19. Using immunoSEQ multiplex PCR, the repertoire was profiled, and TCRdb retains in-frame clones only, with some absent. The sample contains about 90,000 clones, 84% of which appear only once. Material for sequencing was peripheral blood. The receptors were gathered from a man in his 60s with acute or convalescent COVID-19.

The V gene is TRBV12-3 or TRBV12-4, the J gene TRBJ1-3; weak D call: TRBD1 (6 bases). CDR3 length: 13 residues. V was trimmed by 6 bases and J by 8 bases, leaving 14 bases between them. The CDR3 DNA sequence: TGTGCCAGCAGCCCGAATGGGGGCGACACCATATATTTT. Protein sequence: CASSPNGGDTIYF.

This chain connects TRBV12-3 or TRBV12-4 to TRBJ1-1, with 7 bases matching TRBD1. V was pared by 5 bases and J by 5 bases, with 5 bases of the junction left unmatched. The CDR3 contains 13 residues. The CDR3 here is CASSPMTGTEAFF. The CDR3 DNA sequence: TGTGCCAGCAGTCCCATGACAGGGACTGAAGCTTTCTTT.

This chain uses TRBV18 with TRBJ1-1; 8 nucleotides agree with TRBD1. Germline-derived CDR1 and CDR2 are KGHSH and LQKENI. This CDR3 has 13 residues. With 2 bases clipped from V and 8 bases from J, the junction kept 4 bases outside the gene matches. The CDR3 loop reads CASSPKDRVEAFF. For the CDR3, the DNA is TGTGCCAGCTCACCAAAGGACAGGGTAGAAGCTTTCTTT.

This clone has a handful of counts. This chain joins TRBV23-1 and TRBJ1-1, with 9 bases matching TRBD1. TRBV23-1 belongs to the ORF category, with a function that is uncertain. Trimming took 4 bases from V and 2 from J; bases not matched to a gene: 20. The CDR3 covers 20 residues. The CDR3 protein is CASSLRDRVVEPETNTEAFF. DNA of the CDR3: TGCGCCAGCAGTCTCCGGGACAGGGTAGTCGAGCCCGAAACTAACACTGAAGCTTTCTTT.

The chain combines TRBV11-2 with TRBJ1-2; D unclear. Germline loops: CDR1 SGHAT, CDR2 FQNNGV. The ends were cut back, 4 bases at V and 6 bases at J, with 9 bases in the middle. The CDR3 sequence is 12 residues long. The CDR3 spells CASSSEGNGYTF. The CDR3 bases are TGTGCCAGCAGCTCGGAGGGAAATGGCTACACCTTC.

This chain links TRBV4-3 with TRBJ1-3; TRBD1 is a possible D gene (6 bases). Trimming shortened V by 0 bases and J by 0 bases, and 6 bases separated the two germline ends. The CDR3 loop spans 15 amino acids. Germline loops: CDR1 LGHNA, CDR2 YSLEER. The CDR3 DNA reads TGCGCCAGCAGCCAAGAGACAGGCTCTGGAAACACCATATATTTT. Translating gives CASSQETGSGNTIYF.

CDR3: CASSLTATPYNEQFF. CDR3 coding DNA: TGTGCCAGCAGCTTGACAGCCACCCCATACAATGAGCAGTTCTTC. V and J are TRBV7-3 and TRBJ2-1; the D gene is possibly TRBD1 (5 bases). Germline V gene lookup returns CDR1 SGHTA and CDR2 FQGTGA. V was pared by 3 bases and J by 4 bases, with 13 bases between. The CDR3 loop spans 15 amino acids.

The genes are TRBV30 and TRBJ2-1, with 9 bases aligning to TRBD2. The CDR3 sequence is 14 residues long. Germline values: CDR1 GTSNPN, CDR2 SVGIG (reference sequence). The trim removed 0 bases at V and 7 bases at J, leaving 4 bases unmatched. The CDR3 loop reads CAWSVVLAGNEQFF. CDR3 sequence (DNA): TGTGCCTGGAGTGTTGTCCTAGCGGGGAATGAGCAGTTCTTC.

This chain links TRBV2 with TRBJ1-1, with 7 bases identical to TRBD1. This CDR3 is built from 13 residues. Unmatched junction bases numbered 3, after V lost 7 bases and J lost 1 base. Looked up from germline, CDR1 is SNHLY and CDR2 is FYNNEI. As DNA, the CDR3 is TGTGCCAGCAAATACAGGGGGAACACTGAAGCTTTCTTT. Translating gives CASKYRGNTEAFF.

This chain links TRBV15 with TRBJ2-6, with unresolved D. V was shortened by 3 bases and J by 0 bases, with 9 bases between the two germline ends. The CDR3 has 16 residues. Germline values: CDR1 LNHNV, CDR2 YYDKDF (reference sequence). This CDR3 is CATSRGWSSGANVLTF. As DNA, the CDR3 is TGTGCCACCAGCAGGGGTTGGAGCTCTGGGGCCAACGTCCTGACTTTC.

The J gene is TRBJ1-1, the V gene TRBV7-2; a weak D match, TRBD1 (6 bases). With 5 bases removed from V and 4 bases from J, the gap between germline ends came to 17 bases. There are 15 residues in the CDR3. Germline V gives CDR1 SGHTA, CDR2 FQGNSA. The CDR3 loop is CASSLERGATTEAFF. In DNA form, the CDR3 reads TGTGCCAGCAGCCTAGAACGGGGGGCGACCACTGAAGCTTTCTTT.

CDR3 sequence reads: CASTTPGATLANYGYTF. The DNA for the CDR3 is TGTGCCAGCACCACCCCGGGAGCCACCCTAGCTAACTATGGCTACACCTTC. V is TRBV5-8 and J is TRBJ1-2; no clear D gene. V lost 6 bases and J 0 bases, leaving 21 bases between the germline ends. The CDR3 has 17 amino acids. Germline assignment: CDR1 SGHTS and CDR2 YDEGEE.